These 26 T cell receptor beta chains were all obtained from the same sample, sequenced in a study of healthy donors' naive CD4 and CD8 T cells. Each TCR library used 400 to 600 ng of total RNA and a linear amplification protocol. From the reads, TCRdb called clonotypes with MiXCR, one entry per CDR3 protein. Altogether about 180,000 distinct CDR3 sequences are present, around 70% being singletons, with the ten largest covering roughly 2.3%. The sequenced material came from naive CD4+ and CD8+ T cells sorted from blood, pooled from several donors. These receptor sequences come from a pool of human donors in good health; the sample pools cells from several healthy donors.

The chain couples TRBV30 to TRBJ2-5; no firm D call. The CDR3 sequence is 13 residues long. CDR1 and CDR2 (germline): GTSNPN, SVGIG (reference sequence). V was clipped by 0 bases and J by 2 bases, with 7 bases between them. CDR3 DNA sequence: TGTGCCTGGAGTGTAATCAGACAAGAGACCCAGTACTTC. Residues: CAWSVIRQETQYF.

V is TRBV25-1 and J is TRBJ1-1; D perhaps matches TRBD1 (5 bases). This CDR3 contains 11 residues. CDR1 is MGHDK, CDR2 SYGVNS, per germline. V was clipped by 10 bases and J by 4 bases, with 10 bases between them. The CDR3 sequence: CATGHSTEAFF. CDR3 nucleotide sequence: TGTGCCACCGGACACAGCACTGAAGCTTTCTTT.

This clonotype was observed a handful of times. The rearrangement uses TRBV6-5 and TRBJ2-5, with 13 bases aligning to TRBD2. Looked up from germline, CDR1 is MNHEY and CDR2 is SVGAGI. The CDR3 is 16 amino acids. J lost 6 bases, V lost 4 bases, and 8 bases had no gene match. CDR3 region: CASSSQTSGGRKTQYF. The CDR3, as DNA: TGTGCCAGCAGTTCCCAGACTAGCGGGGGGAGGAAGACCCAGTACTTC.

V and J are TRBV4-3 and TRBJ2-3; D is unclear. Trimming took off 0 bases at V and 5 bases at J, with 15 bases between the two ends. Germline loops: CDR1 LGHNA, CDR2 YSLEER. The CDR3 totals 16 residues. DNA for the CDR3: TGCGCCAGCAGCCAAGATTTAGCCCTATATCAAGATACGCAGTATTTT. Translating it yields CASSQDLALYQDTQYF.

The gene calls are TRBV29-1 and TRBJ2-7, with TRBD2 matching 11 bases. This CDR3 is 14 amino acids long. V lost 6 bases and J lost 3; bases outside the gene matches: 7. Germline CDR1 and CDR2: SQVTM and ANQGSEA. The CDR3 here is CSVVTGTSGYEQYF. Here the CDR3 DNA reads TGCAGCGTCGTAACCGGGACTAGCGGCTACGAGCAGTACTTC.

The J gene is TRBJ2-1, the V gene TRBV19, with unresolved D. CDR1 and CDR2 (germline): LNHDA, SQIVND (reference sequence). V lost 3 bases to trimming and J lost 6 bases, with 9 bases between them. The CDR3 covers 13 residues. CDR3 protein: CASSITWRNEQFF. The CDR3 DNA sequence: TGTGCCAGTAGTATCACGTGGCGCAATGAGCAGTTCTTC.

The table lists this clonotype with a few counts. The CDR3 loop is CSVGSGGGKYNEQFF. DNA for the CDR3: TGCAGCGTTGGTTCAGGGGGCGGGAAATACAATGAGCAGTTCTTC. This chain links TRBV29-1 with TRBJ2-1; 8 nucleotides agree with TRBD1. Germline lookup yields CDR1 SQVTM and CDR2 ANQGSEA. V lost 4 bases and J lost 4; bases outside the gene matches: 9. The CDR3 totals 15 residues.

The chain couples TRBV7-2 to TRBJ2-3; D is possibly TRBD1 (5 bases). CDR3 size: 17 residues. The germline CDR1 and CDR2 sequences are SGHTA and FQGNSA. V lost 1 base and J 1 base, leaving 15 bases between the germline ends. The CDR3 sequence is CASSLGPWARGTDTQYF. Written as DNA, the CDR3 is TGTGCCAGCAGCTTAGGGCCGTGGGCCAGGGGCACAGATACGCAGTATTTT.

Only one count was recorded for this clonotype. The chain uses TRBV30 and TRBJ2-6; D gene unclear. Germline lookup yields CDR1 GTSNPN and CDR2 SVGIG (reference sequence). This CDR3 is 13 amino acids long. Trimming stripped 0 bases from V and 11 bases from J, with 11 bases between. CDR3 protein: CAWSVRRPYVLTF. The CDR3 coding sequence is TGTGCCTGGAGTGTAAGGCGGCCCTACGTCCTGACTTTC.

This chain uses TRBV27 with TRBJ1-2; possible D gene TRBD1, 5 bases. From germline, CDR1 is MNHEY and CDR2 SMNVEV (reference sequence). The V end was cut by 5 bases, the J end by 1 base, with 20 bases between. This CDR3 contains 17 residues. The CDR3, as DNA: TGTGCCAGCAGTCCTGGGTGGCGGGGGATGATTAACTATGGCTACACCTTC. This gives the protein CASSPGWRGMINYGYTF.

DNA of the CDR3: TGTGCCAGCAGTTTACCCGACAGGAGCGAGCAGTACTTC. Translating it yields CASSLPDRSEQYF. The genes are TRBV28 and TRBJ2-7; D might be TRBD1 (6 bases). This CDR3 spans 13 amino acids. V was trimmed by 2 bases and J by 6 bases, leaving 11 bases between them. Germline-derived CDR1 and CDR2 are MDHEN and SYDVKM.

This clonotype came up a few times. J is TRBJ2-1 and V is TRBV29-1; the D gene could be TRBD1 or TRBD2 (5 bases each). This CDR3 contains 13 residues. Germline values: CDR1 SQVTM, CDR2 ANQGSEA. V dropped 7 bases and J dropped 2 bases, with 12 bases sitting between them. DNA of the CDR3: TGCAGCGACGGGACCAGTCCCTACAATGAGCAGTTCTTC. This encodes CSDGTSPYNEQFF.

This chain connects TRBV15 to TRBJ2-3, with TRBD2 matching over 9 bases. J was trimmed by 3 bases and V by 5 bases; bases with no gene match: 6. The CDR3 covers 15 residues. The germline CDR1 and CDR2 sequences are LNHNV and YYDKDF (reference sequence). The CDR3 sequence is CATSEGSGGTDTQYF. The CDR3 region has the DNA TGTGCCACCAGCGAGGGGAGCGGGGGGACAGATACGCAGTATTTT.

The V call is TRBV5-6, the J call TRBJ1-2, with 7 bases matching TRBD1. Germline loops: CDR1 SGHDT, CDR2 YYEEEE. The CDR3 has 15 amino acids. V shed 3 bases, J shed 5 bases, and the junction held 10 bases outside the gene matches. CDR3 loop: CASSSDRERGYGYTF. CDR3 DNA: TGTGCCAGCAGCTCCGACAGGGAGAGAGGGTATGGCTACACCTTC.

In its sample, this clonotype was seen a few times. This chain joins TRBV27 and TRBJ2-7, with no clear D. In germline, CDR1 is MNHEY, CDR2 SMNVEV (reference sequence). The CDR3 is 14 residues long. Trimming removed 5 bases at V and 3 bases at J, with 14 bases between. CDR3 in DNA: TGTGCCAGCAGTCTGCGTTCGACAAGCTACGAGCAGTACGTC. This sequence encodes CASSLRSTSYEQYV.

This clonotype was seen a handful of times. The genes are TRBV7-2 and TRBJ2-7, with D perhaps matching TRBD2 (7 bases). The CDR3 has 15 amino acids. Germline V gene sequence: CDR1 SGHTA, CDR2 FQGNSA. Trimming shortened V by 2 bases and J by 3 bases, and 14 bases separated the two germline ends. In DNA form, the CDR3 reads TGTGCCAGCAGCTTATCCGGCGGGGGCGTCTACGAGCAGTACTTC. Translating it yields CASSLSGGGVYEQYF.

The chain recombines TRBV7-6 with TRBJ2-7; D call uncertain. The germline V and J ends were trimmed by 1 base and 0 bases, with 13 bases remaining between them. The CDR3 is 16 residues long. The germline V gene encodes CDR1 SGHVS and CDR2 FNYEAQ. In DNA form, the CDR3 reads TGTGCCAGCAGCTTAGGCACCACGGGCGGCTCCTACGAGCAGTACGTC. It yields the protein CASSLGTTGGSYEQYV.

This clonotype was seen once. V is TRBV6-2 or TRBV6-3 and J is TRBJ2-1; the D gene is possibly TRBD2 (6 bases). Germline assignment: CDR1 MNHEY and CDR2 SVGEGT. V was clipped by 7 bases and J by 6 bases, with 10 bases between them. The CDR3 covers 12 residues. The chain's CDR3 is CASTQGGNEQFF. The CDR3 nucleotides are TGTGCCAGCACCCAGGGAGGCAATGAGCAGTTCTTC.

This CDR3 is CASSLTGTTDTQYF. Written as DNA, the CDR3 is TGCGCCAGCAGCTTGACAGGGACCACAGATACGCAGTATTTT. This sequence joins TRBV5-1 and TRBJ2-3; possibly TRBD1 for D (6 bases). V lost 1 base and J 2 bases, leaving 8 bases between the germline ends. Per germline, CDR1 SGHRS and CDR2 YFSETQ. This CDR3 region has 14 residues.

V is TRBV7-9 and J is TRBJ2-1; D call uncertain. Germline values: CDR1 SEHNR, CDR2 FQNEAQ (reference sequence). The CDR3 runs 13 residues. V was pared by 7 bases and J by 6 bases, with 13 bases between. The CDR3 region is CASNQSPSNEQFF. The CDR3 nucleotides read TGTGCCAGCAACCAGTCCCCCTCCAATGAGCAGTTCTTC.

The genes are TRBV19 and TRBJ1-4; no firm D call. Germline lookup yields CDR1 LNHDA and CDR2 SQIVND (reference sequence). Trimming shortened V by 3 bases and J by 0 bases, and 11 bases separated the two germline ends. This CDR3 is built from 16 residues. DNA for the CDR3: TGTGCCAGTAGTATGGTCGTGGCTGCAACTAATGAAAAACTGTTTTTT. Its translation: CASSMVVAATNEKLFF.

The chain recombines TRBV29-1 with TRBJ2-7; D gene ambiguous. Germline V lookup: CDR1 SQVTM, CDR2 ANQGSEA. CDR3 length: 14 amino acids. The V and J ends lost 2 bases and 2 bases respectively, with 13 bases between them. The CDR3 region is CSVEYPPGTYEQYF. The DNA of the CDR3 is TGCAGCGTTGAATACCCCCCAGGCACCTACGAGCAGTACTTC.

The chain uses TRBV12-3 or TRBV12-4 and TRBJ2-7; the D is unclear. The CDR3 consists of 13 residues. Trimming removed 6 bases from V and 2 bases from J, with 11 bases in between. The CDR3 DNA reads as TGTGCCAGCAGCTCGACACGAACCTACGAGCAGTACTTC. It is translated as CASSSTRTYEQYF.

The chain is built from TRBV29-1 and TRBJ2-7, with D tentatively TRBD2 (5 bases). The CDR3 consists of 12 residues. Germline V lookup: CDR1 SQVTM, CDR2 ANQGSEA. Trimming took off 7 bases at V and 0 bases at J, with 10 bases between the two ends. In nucleotides, the CDR3 is TGCAGCGCGGCGGGTAGCTCCTACGAGCAGTACTTC. As protein: CSAAGSSYEQYF.

This clonotype has only one observation. CDR3: CASSRTNTGELFF. DNA for the CDR3: TGTGCCAGCAGTCGTACGAACACCGGGGAGCTGTTTTTT. This chain connects TRBV28 to TRBJ2-2; D is unclear. Germline lookup yields CDR1 MDHEN and CDR2 SYDVKM. The CDR3 has 13 amino acids. V shed 5 bases and J shed 0 bases, with 4 bases lying between them.

The CDR3 region has the DNA TGCAGCGTTGAAGAGCCGGGAAGTGGCTACGAGCAGTACTTC. Amino acids: CSVEEPGSGYEQYF. The J gene is TRBJ2-7, the V gene TRBV29-1; a possible D gene is TRBD2 (5 bases). This CDR3 spans 14 amino acids. Trimming removed 0 bases at V and 3 bases at J, with 12 bases between. The germline CDR1 and CDR2 sequences are SQVTM and ANQGSEA.